What follows is one TCR beta chain and its context. Its antigen is not identified. CDR3 size: 18 residues. Germline values: CDR1 KGHSY, CDR2 FQNENV. Trimming removed 0 bases from V and 3 bases from J; junction bases left unmatched: 11. The record originates from a study of PD-1 blockade in mismatch repair-deficient tumors. Study background: Enrolled about 2012-2016, patients had progressing, pretreated mismatch repair-deficient cancers of 12 types. Study conclusions and caveats: Tumor-resident clones, often undetectable pretreatment in blood, expanded then contracted after pembrolizumab.

Measured with immunoSEQ multiplex PCR; TCRdb has only the in-frame clones, and not every one. Of approximately 38,000 clones listed, around 84% were seen once; the top ten hold roughly 4%. All patients were mismatch repair deficient, assessed by either PCR or immunohistochemistry. This sequence originates from an adult with mismatch repair-deficient cancer. The rearrangement joins TRBV16 to TRBJ2-3; TRBD2 agrees at 8 bases. The source material was peripheral blood, sampled roughly 75 weeks after starting pembrolizumab. The CDR3 protein is CASSQSIPPKRETDTQYF. CDR3 DNA: TGTGCCAGCAGCCAATCTATTCCCCCGAAGCGGGAGACAGATACGCAGTATTTT.